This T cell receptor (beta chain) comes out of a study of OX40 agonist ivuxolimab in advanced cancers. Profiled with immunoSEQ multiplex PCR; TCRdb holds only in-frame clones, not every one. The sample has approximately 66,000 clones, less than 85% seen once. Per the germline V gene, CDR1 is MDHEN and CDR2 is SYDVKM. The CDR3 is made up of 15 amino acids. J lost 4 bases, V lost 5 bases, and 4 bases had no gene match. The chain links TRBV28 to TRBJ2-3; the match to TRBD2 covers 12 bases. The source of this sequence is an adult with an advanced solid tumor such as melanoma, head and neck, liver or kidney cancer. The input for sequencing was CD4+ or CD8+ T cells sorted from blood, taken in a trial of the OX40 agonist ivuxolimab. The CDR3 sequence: CASSPPSGRADTQYF. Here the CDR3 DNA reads TGTGCCAGCAGTCCTCCTAGCGGGAGGGCAGATACGCAGTATTTT. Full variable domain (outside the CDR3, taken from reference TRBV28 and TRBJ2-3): DVKVTQSSRYLVKRTGEKVFLECVQDMDHENMFWYRQDPGLGLRLIYFSYDVKMKEKGDIPEGYSVSREKKERFSLILESASTNQTSMYLCASSPPSGRADTQYFGPGTRLTVL.